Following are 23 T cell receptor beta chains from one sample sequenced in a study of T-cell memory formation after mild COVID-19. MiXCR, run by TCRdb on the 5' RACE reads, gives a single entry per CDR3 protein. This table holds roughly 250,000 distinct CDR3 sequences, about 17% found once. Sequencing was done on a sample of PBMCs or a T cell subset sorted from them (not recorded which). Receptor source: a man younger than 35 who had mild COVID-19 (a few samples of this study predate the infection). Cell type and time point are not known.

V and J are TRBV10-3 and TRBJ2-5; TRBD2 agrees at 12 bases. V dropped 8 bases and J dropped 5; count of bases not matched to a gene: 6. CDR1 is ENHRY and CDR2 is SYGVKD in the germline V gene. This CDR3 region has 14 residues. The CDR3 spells CAISPSGGAETQYF. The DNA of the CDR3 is TGTGCCATCTCTCCTAGCGGGGGGGCCGAGACCCAGTACTTC.

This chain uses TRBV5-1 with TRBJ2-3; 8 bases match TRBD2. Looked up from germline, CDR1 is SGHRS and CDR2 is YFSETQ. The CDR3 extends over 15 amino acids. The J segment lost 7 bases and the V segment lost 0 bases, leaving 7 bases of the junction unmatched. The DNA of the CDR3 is TGCGCCAGCAGCTTGGAGGGGACTAGTCTTAATACGCAGTATTTT. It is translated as CASSLEGTSLNTQYF.

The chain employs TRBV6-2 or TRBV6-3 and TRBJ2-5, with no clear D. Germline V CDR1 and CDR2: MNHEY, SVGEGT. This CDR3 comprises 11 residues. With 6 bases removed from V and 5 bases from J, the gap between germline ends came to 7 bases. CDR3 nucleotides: TGTGCCAGCAGAACCGGGGAGACCCAGTACTTC. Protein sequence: CASRTGETQYF.

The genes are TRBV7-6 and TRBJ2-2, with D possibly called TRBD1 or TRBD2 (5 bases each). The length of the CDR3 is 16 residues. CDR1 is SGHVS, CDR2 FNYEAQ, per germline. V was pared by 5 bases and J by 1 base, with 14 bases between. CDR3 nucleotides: TGTGCCAGCAGCCTCCCGGGACGGCTGAACACCGGGGAGCTGTTTTTT. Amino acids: CASSLPGRLNTGELFF.

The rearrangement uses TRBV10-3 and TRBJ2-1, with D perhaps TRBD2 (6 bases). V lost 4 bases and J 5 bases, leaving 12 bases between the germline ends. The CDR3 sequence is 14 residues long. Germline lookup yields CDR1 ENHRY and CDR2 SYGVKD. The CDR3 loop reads CAISGLARDNEQFF. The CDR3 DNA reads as TGTGCCATCAGTGGTCTAGCGAGGGACAATGAGCAGTTCTTC.

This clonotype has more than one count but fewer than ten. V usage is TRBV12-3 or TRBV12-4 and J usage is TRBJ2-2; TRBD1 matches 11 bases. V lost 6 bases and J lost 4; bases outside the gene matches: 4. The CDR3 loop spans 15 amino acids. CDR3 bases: TGTGCCAGCAGGCCGGGACAGGGGGTCACCGGGGAGCTGTTTTTT. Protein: CASRPGQGVTGELFF.

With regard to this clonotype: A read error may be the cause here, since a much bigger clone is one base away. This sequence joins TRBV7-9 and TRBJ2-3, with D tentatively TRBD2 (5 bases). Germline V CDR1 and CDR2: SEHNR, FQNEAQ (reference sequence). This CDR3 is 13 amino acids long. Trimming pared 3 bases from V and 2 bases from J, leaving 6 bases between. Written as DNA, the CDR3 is TGTGCCAGCAGCTTCGGGGTCACAGATACGCAGTATTTT. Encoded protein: CASSFGVTDTQYF.

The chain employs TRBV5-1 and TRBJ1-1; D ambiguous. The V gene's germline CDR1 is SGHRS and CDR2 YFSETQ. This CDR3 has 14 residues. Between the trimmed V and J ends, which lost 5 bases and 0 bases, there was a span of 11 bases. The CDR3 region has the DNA TGCGCCAGCAGATTAGGCGGATTGAACACTGAAGCTTTCTTT. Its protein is CASRLGGLNTEAFF. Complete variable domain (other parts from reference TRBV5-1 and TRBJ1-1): KAGVTQTPRYLIKTRGQQVTLSCSPISGHRSVSWYQQTPGQGLQFLFEYFSETQRNKGNFPGRFSGRQFSNSRSEMNVSTLELGDSALYLCASRLGGLNTEAFFGQGTRLTVV.

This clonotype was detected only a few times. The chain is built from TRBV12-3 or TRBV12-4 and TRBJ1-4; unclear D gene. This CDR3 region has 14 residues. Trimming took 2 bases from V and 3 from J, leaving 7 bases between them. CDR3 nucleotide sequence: TGTGCCAGCAGTTTAAACTCGGCTAATGAAAAACTGTTTTTT. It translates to CASSLNSANEKLFF.

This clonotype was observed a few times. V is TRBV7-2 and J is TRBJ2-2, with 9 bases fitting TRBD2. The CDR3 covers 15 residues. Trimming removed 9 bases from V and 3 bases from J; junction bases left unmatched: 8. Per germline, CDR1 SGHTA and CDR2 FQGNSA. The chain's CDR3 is CASLGLASYTGELFF. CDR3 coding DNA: TGTGCCAGTTTGGGACTAGCTTCATACACCGGGGAGCTGTTTTTT.

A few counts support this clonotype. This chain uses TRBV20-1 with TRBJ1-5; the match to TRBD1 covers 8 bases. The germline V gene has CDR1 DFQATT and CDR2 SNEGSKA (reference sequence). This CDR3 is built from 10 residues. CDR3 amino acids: CRDRAQPQHF. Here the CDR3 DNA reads TGCAGGGACAGGGCCCAGCCCCAGCATTTT.

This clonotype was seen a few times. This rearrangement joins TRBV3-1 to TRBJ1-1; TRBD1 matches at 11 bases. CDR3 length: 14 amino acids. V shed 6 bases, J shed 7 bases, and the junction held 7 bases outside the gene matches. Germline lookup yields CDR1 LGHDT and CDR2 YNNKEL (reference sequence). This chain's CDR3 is CASRGTGGQGEAFF. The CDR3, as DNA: TGTGCCAGCAGGGGGACAGGGGGACAGGGTGAAGCTTTCTTT.

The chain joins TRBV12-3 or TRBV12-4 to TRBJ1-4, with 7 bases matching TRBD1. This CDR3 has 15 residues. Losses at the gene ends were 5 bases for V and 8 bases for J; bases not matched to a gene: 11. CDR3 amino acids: CASSPGGGLIEKLFF. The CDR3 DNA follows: TGTGCCAGCAGTCCAGGGGGGGGTTTAATAGAAAAACTGTTTTTT.

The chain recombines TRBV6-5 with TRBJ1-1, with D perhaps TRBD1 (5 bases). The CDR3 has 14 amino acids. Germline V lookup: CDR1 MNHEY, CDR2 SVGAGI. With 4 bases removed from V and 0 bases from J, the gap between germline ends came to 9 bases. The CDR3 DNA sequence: TGTGCCAGCAGTTTCCGGGACTTGAACACTGAAGCTTTCTTT. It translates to CASSFRDLNTEAFF.

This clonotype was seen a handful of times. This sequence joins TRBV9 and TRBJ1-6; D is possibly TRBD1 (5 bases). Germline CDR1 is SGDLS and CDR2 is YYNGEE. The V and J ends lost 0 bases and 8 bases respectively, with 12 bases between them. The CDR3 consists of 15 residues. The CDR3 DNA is TGTGCCAGCAGCGTAGAGGGGAGGAGGGATTCACCCCTCCACTTT. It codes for CASSVEGRRDSPLHF.

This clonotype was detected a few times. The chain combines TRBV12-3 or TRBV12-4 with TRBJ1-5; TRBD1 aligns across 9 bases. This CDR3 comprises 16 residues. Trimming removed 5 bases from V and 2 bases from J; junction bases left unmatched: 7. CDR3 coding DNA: TGTGCCAGCAGTCCCGGGACAGGGTTTGGCAATCAGCCCCAGCATTTT. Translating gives CASSPGTGFGNQPQHF.

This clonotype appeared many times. This CDR3 reads CASSLADQETQYF. The DNA for the CDR3 is TGTGCCAGCAGCTTAGCCGATCAAGAGACCCAGTACTTC. V is TRBV11-3 and J is TRBJ2-5; D is uncertain. The germline V and J ends were trimmed by 1 base and 2 bases, with 5 bases remaining between them. There are 13 residues in the CDR3. The V gene's germline CDR1 is SGHNT and CDR2 YENEEA.

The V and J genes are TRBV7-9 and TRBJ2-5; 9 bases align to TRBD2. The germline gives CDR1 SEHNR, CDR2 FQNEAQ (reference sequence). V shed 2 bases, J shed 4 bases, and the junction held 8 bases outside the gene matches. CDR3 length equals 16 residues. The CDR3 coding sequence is TGTGCCAGCAGCTTATTTTCAGCGGGGGGCAGAGAGACCCAGTACTTC. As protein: CASSLFSAGGRETQYF.

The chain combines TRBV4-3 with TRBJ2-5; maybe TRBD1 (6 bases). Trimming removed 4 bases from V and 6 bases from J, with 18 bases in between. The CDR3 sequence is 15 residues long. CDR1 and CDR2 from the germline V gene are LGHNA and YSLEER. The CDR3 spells CASSPVRGRVKTQYF. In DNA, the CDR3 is TGCGCCAGCAGCCCCGTCAGGGGCCGGGTGAAGACCCAGTACTTC.

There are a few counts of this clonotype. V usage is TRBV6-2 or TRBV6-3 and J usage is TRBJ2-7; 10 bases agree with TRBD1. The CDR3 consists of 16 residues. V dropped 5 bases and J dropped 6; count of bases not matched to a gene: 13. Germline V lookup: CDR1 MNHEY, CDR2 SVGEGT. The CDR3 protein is CASSPLRGTGAPEQYF. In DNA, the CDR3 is TGTGCCAGCAGTCCCCTTCGAGGGACAGGGGCCCCCGAGCAGTACTTC.

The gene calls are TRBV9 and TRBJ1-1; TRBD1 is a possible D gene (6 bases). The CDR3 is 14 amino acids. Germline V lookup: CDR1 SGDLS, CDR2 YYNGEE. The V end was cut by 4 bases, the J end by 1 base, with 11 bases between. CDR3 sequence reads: CASSQETGNTEAFF. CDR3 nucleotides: TGTGCCAGCAGCCAAGAGACAGGGAACACTGAAGCTTTCTTT.

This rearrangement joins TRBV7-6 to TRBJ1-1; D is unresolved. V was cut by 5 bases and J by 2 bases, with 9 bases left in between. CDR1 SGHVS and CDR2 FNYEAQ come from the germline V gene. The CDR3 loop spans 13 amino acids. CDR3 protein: CASSAQINTEAFF. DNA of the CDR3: TGTGCCAGCAGCGCCCAAATAAACACTGAAGCTTTCTTT.

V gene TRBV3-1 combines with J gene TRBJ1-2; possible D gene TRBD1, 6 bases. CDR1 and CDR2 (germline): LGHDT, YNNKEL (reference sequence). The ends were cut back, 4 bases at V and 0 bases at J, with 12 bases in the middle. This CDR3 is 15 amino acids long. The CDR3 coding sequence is TGTGCCAGCAGCCTGAGCAGGGGCACTAACTATGGCTACACCTTC. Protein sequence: CASSLSRGTNYGYTF.